Sequencing of this T cell receptor beta chain was carried out in a study of blood T cell repertoires in COVID-19. Seattle-derived patients entered the study during active infection and were followed longitudinally. This CDR3 region has 15 residues. Germline values: CDR1 SEHNR, CDR2 FQNEAQ (reference sequence). Trimming at V came to 3 bases and at J to 8 bases, leaving 9 bases not matched to a gene. Data came from immunoSEQ multiplex PCR; TCRdb stores just in-frame clones and leaves some out. In the table there are about 160,000 clones, 82% of which are singletons. The sequence came from a middle-aged woman with COVID-19, enrolled during active disease. Sequenced sample: peripheral blood. The chain recombines TRBV7-9 with TRBJ2-1, with TRBD1 matching 8 bases. In DNA form, the CDR3 reads TGTGCCAGCAGCTTGGCAGGGGGCGTTTTCGATGAGCAGTTCTTC. It translates to CASSLAGGVFDEQFF.